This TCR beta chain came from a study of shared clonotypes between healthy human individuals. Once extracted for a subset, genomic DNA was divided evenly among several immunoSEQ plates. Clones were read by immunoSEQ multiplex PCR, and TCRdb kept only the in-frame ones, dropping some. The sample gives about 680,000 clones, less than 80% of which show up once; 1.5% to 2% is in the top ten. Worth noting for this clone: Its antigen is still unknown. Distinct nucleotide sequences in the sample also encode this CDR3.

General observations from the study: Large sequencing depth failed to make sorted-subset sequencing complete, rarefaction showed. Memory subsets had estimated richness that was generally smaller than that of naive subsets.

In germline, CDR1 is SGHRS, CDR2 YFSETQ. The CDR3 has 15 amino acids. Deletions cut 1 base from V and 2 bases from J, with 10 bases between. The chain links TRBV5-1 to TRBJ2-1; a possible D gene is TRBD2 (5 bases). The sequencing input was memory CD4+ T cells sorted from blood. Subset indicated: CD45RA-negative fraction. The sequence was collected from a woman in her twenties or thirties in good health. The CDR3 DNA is TGCGCCAGCAGCTTGAGCAGCGGAGCCTACAATGAGCAGTTCTTC. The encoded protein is CASSLSSGAYNEQFF. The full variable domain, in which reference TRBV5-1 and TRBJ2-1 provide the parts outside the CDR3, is KAGVTQTPRYLIKTRGQQVTLSCSPISGHRSVSWYQQTPGQGLQFLFEYFSETQRNKGNFPGRFSGRQFSNSRSEMNVSTLELGDSALYLCASSLSSGAYNEQFFGPGTRLTVL.